This T cell receptor (beta chain) was captured by sequencing in a study of technical replicates of blood from a handful of donors. Germline lookup yields CDR1 LNHDA and CDR2 SQIVND (reference sequence). The CDR3 length is 12 residues. Trimming removed 6 bases from V and 1 base from J, with 6 bases in between. Sequencing was performed with immunoSEQ multiplex PCR; in TCRdb, only in-frame clones are kept and a portion is missing. The sample includes under 90,000 clones, approximately 94% of them seen just once. Material for sequencing was T cells isolated from PBMCs. The receptor was isolated from a human donor in good health. This chain uses TRBV19 with TRBJ1-1; D is uncertain. The CDR3 is CASSSSNTEAFF. The CDR3 nucleotides read TGTGCCAGTAGCTCGTCGAACACTGAAGCTTTCTTT.